What follows are 7 T cell receptor beta chains derived from one specimen sequenced in a study of blood T cells in healthy people across ages. Through a sample-barcoded 5' primer and a J-beta primer mix, a second PCR was run for roughly 6 to 12 cycles. From the 5' RACE reads, TCRdb called clonotypes with MiXCR, one entry per CDR3 protein. The table records about 970,000 distinct CDR3 sequences, just over 50% of them present only once. The specimen sequenced was blood. These TCRs come from an older woman in good health.

The rearrangement joins TRBV20-1 to TRBJ2-1; 7 bases are a match to TRBD2. CDR1 is DFQATT, CDR2 SNEGSKA, per germline (reference sequence). There are 13 residues in the CDR3. The V and J ends lost 5 bases and 6 bases, in that order; junction bases with no gene match: 7. The CDR3 protein is CSALRGLGNEQFF. CDR3 DNA: TGCAGTGCTCTGCGGGGGTTAGGCAATGAGCAGTTCTTC.

The sample holds a few counts of this clonotype. The chain carries TRBV7-9 and TRBJ2-1; TRBD1 matches 7 bases. J lost 8 bases, V lost 6 bases, and 4 bases had no gene match. Germline CDR1 and CDR2: SEHNR and FQNEAQ (reference sequence). This CDR3 is built from 12 residues. CDR3 residues: CASRPTGDEQFF. CDR3 coding DNA: TGTGCCAGCAGGCCCACAGGGGATGAGCAGTTCTTC.

The V and J genes are TRBV10-3 and TRBJ2-5, with 10 bases identical to TRBD1. CDR3 length equals 16 residues. With V trimmed by 0 bases and J by 11 bases, 12 bases remained unmatched. CDR1 is ENHRY, CDR2 SYGVKD, per germline. CDR3 loop: CAISESPGTGVYEQYF. The CDR3 DNA sequence: TGTGCCATCAGTGAGTCGCCAGGGACAGGGGTGTATGAGCAGTACTTC.

The sample holds a few counts of this clonotype. The chain recombines TRBV7-3 with TRBJ2-3; 7 bases are shared with TRBD2. The ends lost 3 bases at V and 4 bases at J; junction bases unmatched: 10. The germline V gene has CDR1 SGHTA and CDR2 FQGTGA. CDR3 size: 16 residues. This CDR3 is CASSFSAGDTPDTQYF. Written as DNA, the CDR3 is TGTGCCAGCAGCTTTAGCGCGGGAGACACTCCAGATACGCAGTATTTT.

The chain has TRBV4-1 and TRBJ1-2; D gene unclear. The length of the CDR3 is 14 residues. Germline V gene lookup returns CDR1 MGHRA and CDR2 YSYEKL. V shed 0 bases and J shed 0 bases, with 5 bases lying between them. The CDR3 sequence: CASSQEIANYGYTF. For the CDR3, the DNA is TGCGCCAGCAGCCAAGAGATAGCTAACTATGGCTACACCTTC.

The rearrangement links TRBV11-3 to TRBJ1-2, with D possibly matching TRBD1 (5 bases). This CDR3 region has 14 residues. Germline assignment: CDR1 SGHNT and CDR2 YENEEA. V was cut by 5 bases and J by 5 bases, with 15 bases left in between. CDR3 amino acids: CASSADRDGYGYTF. CDR3 bases: TGTGCCAGCAGCGCAGACCGGGACGGGTATGGCTACACCTTC.

The chain combines TRBV20-1 with TRBJ2-1; D is tentatively TRBD1 or TRBD2 (5 bases each). CDR1 and CDR2 (germline): DFQATT, SNEGSKA (reference sequence). The CDR3 contains 18 residues. V gave up 2 bases and J gave up 0 bases, with 20 bases separating them. As DNA, the CDR3 is TGCAGTGCTAGAACACCGGGACGAAAAAGCCTCTCCTACAATGAGCAGTTCTTC. Translating it yields CSARTPGRKSLSYNEQFF.